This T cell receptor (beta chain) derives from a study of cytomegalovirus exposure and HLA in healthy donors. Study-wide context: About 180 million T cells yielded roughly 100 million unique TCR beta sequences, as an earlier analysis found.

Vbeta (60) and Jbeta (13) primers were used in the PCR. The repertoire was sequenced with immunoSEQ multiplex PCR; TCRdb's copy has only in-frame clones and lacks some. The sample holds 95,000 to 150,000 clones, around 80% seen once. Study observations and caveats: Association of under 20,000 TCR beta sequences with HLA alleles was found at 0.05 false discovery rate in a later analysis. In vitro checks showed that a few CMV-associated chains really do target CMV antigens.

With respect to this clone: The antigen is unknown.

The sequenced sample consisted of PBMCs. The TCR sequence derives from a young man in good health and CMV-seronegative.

The CDR3 protein is CASSIVRSSYNEQFF. As DNA, the CDR3 is TGTGCCAGTAGTATAGTCCGGAGCTCCTACAATGAGCAGTTCTTC. This sequence joins TRBV19 and TRBJ2-1; D gene unclear. The CDR3 runs 15 residues. Germline V gene sequence: CDR1 LNHDA, CDR2 SQIVND (reference sequence). Deletions cut 1 base from V and 0 bases from J, with 7 bases between.